Here is one T cell receptor (beta chain) with its context. Germline CDR1 and CDR2: SQVTM and ANQGSEA. V shed 1 base and J shed 2 bases, with 8 bases lying between them. This CDR3 region has 13 residues. With random hexamers, reverse transcription was performed on about 0.5 to 1 ug of RNA. One entry per CDR3 protein, called by TCRdb with MiXCR from the immunoSEQ multiplex PCR reads. The sample includes 77,000 or so distinct CDR3 sequences, around 93% of them seen just once. This sample was taken from a study of CD8 T cells in Susac syndrome. The gene calls are TRBV29-1 and TRBJ1-2, with D hard to call. Sequenced material: CD4+ T cells from PBMCs. The clonotype was recovered from a human donor with Susac syndrome. For the CDR3, the DNA is TGCAGCGTTGAAGGCCGGAGGAACTATGGCTACACCTTC. It specifies CSVEGRRNYGYTF.